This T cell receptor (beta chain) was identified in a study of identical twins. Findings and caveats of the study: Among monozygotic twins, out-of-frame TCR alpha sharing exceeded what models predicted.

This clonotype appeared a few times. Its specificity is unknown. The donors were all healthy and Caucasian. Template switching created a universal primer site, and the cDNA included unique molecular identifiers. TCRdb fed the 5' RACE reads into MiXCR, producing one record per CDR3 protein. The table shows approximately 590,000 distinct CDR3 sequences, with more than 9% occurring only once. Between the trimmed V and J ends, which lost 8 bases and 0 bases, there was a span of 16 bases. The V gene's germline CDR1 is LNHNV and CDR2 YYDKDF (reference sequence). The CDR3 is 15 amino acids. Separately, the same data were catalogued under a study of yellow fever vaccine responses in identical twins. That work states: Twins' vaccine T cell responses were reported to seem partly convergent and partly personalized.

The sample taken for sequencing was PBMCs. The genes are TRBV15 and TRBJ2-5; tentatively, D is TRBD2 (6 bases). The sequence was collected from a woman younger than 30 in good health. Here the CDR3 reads CATGTGSSDQETQYF. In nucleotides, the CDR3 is TGTGCCACCGGAACCGGGAGTTCTGACCAAGAGACCCAGTACTTC.